Presented here are 12 T cell receptor beta chains from one specimen sequenced in a study of blood T cells in healthy people across ages (dated by TCRdb to about 2015). Library preparation employed 5' RACE. Sequencing took place on an Illumina HiSeq 2500. A second PCR of roughly 7 to 11 cycles was performed with a sample-barcoded 5' primer and a J-beta primer mix. Through fastp at Q25 and MiXCR, TCRdb rebuilt clones from the public reads, retaining in-frame beta chains. Each record represents a unique CDR3 protein, reported with the most common genes and DNA among its rows. The sample table records about 1 million distinct CDR3 sequences; under 45% of these occur just once. Jointly, the top ten make up approximately 17% of the sample. The sequenced sample was blood. The receptors shown here come from a woman aged 55-69 years in good health.

The chain combines TRBV2 with TRBJ2-6; 9 bases agree with TRBD1. Trimming took 6 bases from V and 3 from J; bases not matched to a gene: 3. The length of the CDR3 is 15 residues. CDR1 and CDR2 from the germline V gene are SNHLY and FYNNEI. CDR3 DNA sequence: TGTGCCAGCAGGGGACAGGGTGGTGGGGCCAACGTCCTGACTTTC. Translation: CASRGQGGGANVLTF.

A word on this clonotype: Germline is not matched at one junction end, which may reflect a read error. This chain links TRBV9 with TRBJ2-1; D may be TRBD2 (6 bases). CDR1 is SGDLS, CDR2 YYNGEE, per germline. The CDR3 runs 15 residues. In nucleotides, the CDR3 is TGTGCCGGCAGCCAACCTGGGGGGAGAGACAATGAGCAGTTCTTC. Amino acid sequence: CAGSQPGGRDNEQFF.

This clonotype has only a few counts. The V and J genes are TRBV29-1 and TRBJ1-2; the D is unclear. V lost 0 bases, J lost 0 bases, and 17 bases lay in between. Per germline, CDR1 SQVTM and CDR2 ANQGSEA. The CDR3 is 17 residues long. CDR3 coding DNA: TGCAGCGTTGAAGACCTCCGGCGCGGAAGAGCTAACTATGGCTACACCTTC. Amino acids: CSVEDLRRGRANYGYTF.

The chain has TRBV7-3 and TRBJ2-3; no firm D call. With 1 base removed from V and 2 bases from J, the gap between germline ends came to 7 bases. Germline CDR1 reads SGHTA; CDR2 reads FQGTGA. This CDR3 has 14 amino acids. The CDR3: CASSLRAVTDTQYF. CDR3 nucleotides: TGTGCCAGCAGCTTAAGGGCGGTCACAGATACGCAGTATTTT. Full variable domain (missing parts from reference TRBV7-3 and TRBJ2-3): GAGVSQTPSNKVTEKGKYVELRCDPISGHTALYWYRQSLGQGPEFLIYFQGTGAADDSGLPNDRFFAVRPEGSVSTLKIQRTERGDSAVYLCASSLRAVTDTQYFGPGTRLTVL.

In this sample, this clonotype turned up a few times. J is TRBJ2-5 and V is TRBV27; 8 bases agree with TRBD1. The J call may be incorrect, as the DNA end agrees better with TRBJ2-7. The CDR3 has 14 residues. Germline CDR1 reads MNHEY; CDR2 reads SMNVEV (reference sequence). The CDR3 DNA reads as TGTGCCAGCAGTTTGGGCCGGACAGGGCTCGAGCAGTACTTC. This sequence encodes CASSLGRTGLEQYF.

The chain combines TRBV7-9 with TRBJ1-4; unclear D gene. Germline V lookup: CDR1 SEHNR, CDR2 FQNEAQ (reference sequence). Trimming cost V 1 base and J 0 bases, with 12 bases left between them. The CDR3 is made up of 17 amino acids. The CDR3 DNA reads as TGTGCCAGCAGCTTAGAGGGAGATGGAGCAACTAATGAAAAACTGTTTTTT. Its translation: CASSLEGDGATNEKLFF.

A word on this clonotype: Being one base from a much bigger clone, this may be a read error. The chain uses TRBV7-2 and TRBJ2-5; 7 nucleotides line up with TRBD1. This CDR3 is 14 amino acids long. In germline, CDR1 is SGHTA, CDR2 FQGNSA. The junction had 10 bases not matched to a gene; V was cut back by 1 base and J by 11 bases. CDR3 region: CASSLDSRGREQYF. CDR3 sequence (DNA): TGTGCCAGCAGCTTAGACTCCAGGGGGAGAGAGCAGTACTTC.

This clonotype was counted ten times or more. The gene calls are TRBV9 and TRBJ2-1; 7 bases fit TRBD1. Germline V CDR1 and CDR2: SGDLS, YYNGEE. The CDR3 contains 14 residues. V shed 3 bases and J 7 bases; nucleotides not matched to a gene: 7. CDR3 in DNA: TGTGCCAGCAGCGCCAGGACAGGAAAAAATGAGCAGTTCTTC. This encodes CASSARTGKNEQFF.

This clonotype occurred a few times. V gene TRBV7-8 combines with J gene TRBJ2-1; the D gene is possibly TRBD2 (6 bases). The CDR3 extends over 11 amino acids. The V and J ends lost 4 bases and 15 bases respectively, with 13 bases between them. In germline, CDR1 is SGHVS, CDR2 FQNEAQ. The CDR3 DNA follows: TGTGCCAGCAGCTGGGACTCTAGGGCGTTCTTC. Translated: CASSWDSRAFF.

V and J are TRBV10-3 and TRBJ2-7, with a possible D match to TRBD1 (6 bases). The length of the CDR3 is 12 residues. Trimming took 6 bases from V and 3 from J, leaving 9 bases between them. Germline lookup yields CDR1 ENHRY and CDR2 SYGVKD. CDR3 sequence: CAIRGALYEQYF. The CDR3 DNA is TGTGCCATCAGGGGGGCCCTCTACGAGCAGTACTTC.

The chain uses TRBV10-1 and TRBJ2-1, with TRBD2 as a possible D gene (6 bases). The CDR3 is made up of 12 amino acids. The V gene's germline CDR1 is WNHNN and CDR2 SYGVQD (reference sequence). V was shortened by 2 bases and J by 11 bases, with 10 bases between the two germline ends. CDR3 amino acids: CASSEVLAKQFF. CDR3 sequence (DNA): TGCGCCAGCAGTGAGGTCCTAGCGAAGCAGTTCTTC.

This rearrangement joins TRBV20-1 to TRBJ2-1; weak D call: TRBD2 (6 bases). The germline V gene has CDR1 DFQATT and CDR2 SNEGSKA (reference sequence). CDR3 length: 15 amino acids. The ends were cut back, 4 bases at V and 7 bases at J, with 20 bases in the middle. The CDR3 DNA follows: TGCAGTGCTATATCGTTAGCGGTCTCGGGAAATGAGCAGTTCTTC. Translation: CSAISLAVSGNEQFF.